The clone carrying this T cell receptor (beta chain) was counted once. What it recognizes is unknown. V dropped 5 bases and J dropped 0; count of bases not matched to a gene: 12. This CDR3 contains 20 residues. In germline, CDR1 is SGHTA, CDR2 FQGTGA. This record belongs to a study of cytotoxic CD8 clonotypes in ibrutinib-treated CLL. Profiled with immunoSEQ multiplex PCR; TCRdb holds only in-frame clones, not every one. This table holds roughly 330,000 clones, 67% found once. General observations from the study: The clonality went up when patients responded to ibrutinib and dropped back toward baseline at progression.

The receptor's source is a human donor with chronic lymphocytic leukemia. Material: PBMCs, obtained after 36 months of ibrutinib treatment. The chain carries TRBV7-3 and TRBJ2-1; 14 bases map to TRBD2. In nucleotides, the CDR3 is TGTGCCAGCAGCCCTATGGGACTAGCGGGGGTCTTGGGCTCCTACAATGAGCAGTTCTTC. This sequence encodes CASSPMGLAGVLGSYNEQFF. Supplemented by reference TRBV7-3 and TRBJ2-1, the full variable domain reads GAGVSQTPSNKVTEKGKYVELRCDPISGHTALYWYRQSLGQGPEFLIYFQGTGAADDSGLPNDRFFAVRPEGSVSTLKIQRTERGDSAVYLCASSPMGLAGVLGSYNEQFFGPGTRLTVL.